These 9 T cell receptor beta chains came from one sample sequenced in a study of T-cell memory formation after mild COVID-19 (dated by TCRdb to the early 2020s). Library preparation employed 5' RACE. Sequencer: Illumina NovaSeq 6000. Through fastp at Q25 and MiXCR, TCRdb rebuilt clones from the public reads, retaining in-frame beta chains. Entries that share a CDR3 protein sequence are merged under the most common genes and DNA. The sample table holds some 300,000 distinct CDR3 sequences, of which approximately 19% were seen once. The ten largest clones add up to around a fifth of the sample. Specimen: PBMCs or a T cell subset sorted from them (not recorded which). Source of these receptors: a man in his late teens or twenties who had mild COVID-19 (a few samples of this study predate the infection). The sample titles of this study are shuffled in the database, so cell type and time point are left out; the donor was told from shared clones.

This chain connects TRBV2 to TRBJ1-2; tentatively, D is TRBD1 (5 bases). The length of the CDR3 is 14 residues. From germline, CDR1 is SNHLY and CDR2 FYNNEI. V was shortened by 4 bases and J by 4 bases, with 13 bases between the two germline ends. Here the CDR3 DNA reads TGTGCCAGCAGTGTGGACATTAGTAGCTATGGCTACACCTTC. Amino acids: CASSVDISSYGYTF. Together with reference TRBV2 and TRBJ1-2, the CDR3 gives the full variable domain: EPEVTQTPSHQVTQMGQEVILRCVPISNHLYFYWYRQILGQKVEFLVSFYNNEISEKSEIFDDQFSVERPDGSNFTLKIRSTKLEDSAMYFCASSVDISSYGYTFGSGTRLTVV.

The V call is TRBV7-2, the J call TRBJ1-6; D gene ambiguous. The CDR3 runs 14 residues. V was pared by 7 bases and J by 4 bases, with 11 bases between. From germline, CDR1 is SGHTA and CDR2 FQGNSA. The CDR3 loop is CASTSRGYNSPLHF. The CDR3 region has the DNA TGTGCCAGCACCTCGCGGGGTTATAATTCACCCCTCCACTTT.

This clonotype appeared many times. This rearrangement joins TRBV7-9 to TRBJ2-1, with TRBD2 identical over 9 bases. Per the germline V gene, CDR1 is SEHNR and CDR2 is FQNEAQ (reference sequence). The V segment lost 4 bases and the J segment 9 bases; nucleotides outside the gene matches: 10. The CDR3 runs 15 residues. CDR3 residues: CASSSLAGGPGEQFF. The CDR3 coding sequence is TGTGCCAGCAGCTCCCTTGCGGGGGGGCCAGGTGAGCAGTTCTTC.

This chain joins TRBV19 and TRBJ1-1; tentatively, D is TRBD1 (5 bases). The CDR3 length is 13 residues. Germline CDR1 reads LNHDA; CDR2 reads SQIVND (reference sequence). V was cut by 4 bases and J by 4 bases, with 10 bases left in between. The CDR3 DNA follows: TGTGCCAGTAGTAAAGGGGTGGCCACTGAAGCTTTCTTT. Translating it yields CASSKGVATEAFF.

The J gene is TRBJ2-2, the V gene TRBV7-8, with unresolved D. CDR1 and CDR2 (germline): SGHVS, FQNEAQ. V gave up 0 bases and J gave up 6 bases, with 14 bases separating them. CDR3 length: 16 amino acids. The DNA of the CDR3 is TGTGCCAGCAGCTTAGCTTTCAGAAACAGCGCCGGGGAGCTGTTTTTT. Protein product: CASSLAFRNSAGELFF.

This clonotype was seen a few times. The gene calls are TRBV6-5 and TRBJ2-3; a weak D match, TRBD1 (5 bases). V dropped 2 bases and J dropped 4 bases, with 7 bases sitting between them. This CDR3 spans 13 amino acids. Germline V gene sequence: CDR1 MNHEY, CDR2 SVGAGI. The CDR3 DNA sequence: TGTGCCAGCAGTTACGGCAGGGCAGATACGCAGTATTTT. Its protein is CASSYGRADTQYF.

The table lists this clonotype with many counts. V and J are TRBV20-1 and TRBJ2-1; D call uncertain. Per germline, CDR1 DFQATT and CDR2 SNEGSKA (reference sequence). This CDR3 has 11 amino acids. V was pared by 3 bases and J by 6 bases, with 6 bases between. Here the CDR3 reads CSARPVNEQFF. CDR3 coding DNA: TGCAGTGCTAGGCCGGTCAATGAGCAGTTCTTC.

The V call is TRBV5-1, the J call TRBJ1-3; D not certain. The CDR3 spans 15 residues. Trimming took off 0 bases at V and 2 bases at J, with 9 bases between the two ends. Germline values: CDR1 SGHRS, CDR2 YFSETQ. CDR3 in amino acids: CASSLGSGTGNTIYF. The CDR3 bases are TGCGCCAGCAGCTTGGGTTCGGGGACTGGAAACACCATATATTTT.

This chain connects TRBV18 to TRBJ1-1; D is perhaps TRBD1 (6 bases). The germline V gene has CDR1 KGHSH and CDR2 LQKENI. There are 15 residues in the CDR3. The V gene lost 3 bases and the J gene lost 3 bases, with 14 bases spanning the gap. CDR3 in amino acids: CASSPFTGYDTEAFF. CDR3 sequence (DNA): TGTGCCAGCTCACCTTTCACAGGGTACGACACTGAAGCTTTCTTT.